These 25 T cell receptor beta chains were all obtained from the same sample, sequenced in a study of blood T cell repertoires in COVID-19. The repertoire was sequenced with immunoSEQ multiplex PCR; TCRdb's copy has only in-frame clones and lacks some. The sample contains over 200,000 clones, approximately 90% of which appear only once. Material for sequencing was peripheral blood. The receptors shown here come from a young man with COVID-19, enrolled during active disease.

A word on this clone: Other DNA sequences from this sample encode an identical CDR3 as well. The chain is built from TRBV2 and TRBJ2-7; 8 positions agree with TRBD1. The CDR3 is made up of 14 amino acids. V was clipped by 6 bases and J by 1 base; unmatched bases: 5. Germline assignment: CDR1 SNHLY and CDR2 FYNNEI. The CDR3 sequence is CASRRDRSSYEQYF. The CDR3 bases are TGTGCCAGCAGGCGGGACAGGAGTTCCTACGAGCAGTACTTC.

J is TRBJ2-1 and V is TRBV28; the D gene is possibly TRBD2 (6 bases). Trimming cost V 5 bases and J 0 bases, with 14 bases left between them. The CDR3 contains 16 residues. From germline, CDR1 is MDHEN and CDR2 SYDVKM. The DNA for the CDR3 is TGTGCCAGCAGTCCCGATGCGGGAACCTCCTACAATGAGCAGTTCTTC. This translates into CASSPDAGTSYNEQFF.

The J gene is TRBJ2-3, the V gene TRBV6-4, with TRBD2 matching 12 bases. Germline loops: CDR1 MRHNA, CDR2 SNTAGT. The junction had 1 base not matched to a gene; V was cut back by 4 bases and J by 2 bases. This CDR3 comprises 15 residues. CDR3 sequence: CASSASGGATDTQYF. The CDR3 DNA reads as TGTGCCAGCAGTGCTAGCGGGGGGGCCACAGATACGCAGTATTTT.

The chain carries TRBV5-1 and TRBJ2-5, with TRBD2 matching over 7 bases. Trimming removed 2 bases from V and 5 bases from J; junction bases left unmatched: 12. CDR1 and CDR2 from the germline V gene are SGHRS and YFSETQ. The CDR3 runs to 16 residues. The chain's CDR3 is CASSFPPAGDDETQYF. The CDR3 DNA reads as TGCGCCAGCAGCTTTCCCCCGGCGGGAGACGATGAGACCCAGTACTTC.

The V call is TRBV10-3, the J call TRBJ1-4; TRBD1 agrees at 9 bases. Trimming took 3 bases from V and 7 from J; bases not matched to a gene: 3. CDR3 length: 14 residues. Germline lookup yields CDR1 ENHRY and CDR2 SYGVKD. The CDR3 region has the DNA TGTGCCATCAGTGAAGGGACAGGGAGTGAAAAACTGTTTTTT. Protein: CAISEGTGSEKLFF.

The gene calls are TRBV5-6 and TRBJ1-1; 8 positions match TRBD1. V lost 4 bases, J lost 2 bases, and 4 bases stayed unmatched. Germline loops: CDR1 SGHDT, CDR2 YYEEEE. The CDR3 is made up of 14 amino acids. The CDR3, as DNA: TGTGCCAGCAGCCTCAGGGGGCGTAACACTGAAGCTTTCTTT. Its translation is CASSLRGRNTEAFF.

This clone appeared a single time. The chain combines TRBV27 with TRBJ2-1; tentative D call: TRBD2 (6 bases). Germline loops: CDR1 MNHEY, CDR2 SMNVEV (reference sequence). The V end lost 6 bases, the J end lost 0 bases, and 27 bases lay between the germline ends. The CDR3 covers 20 residues. The DNA of the CDR3 is TGTGCCAGCAGCCCCCGAGTTGGGGGACTTCATACTGGCTCCTACAATGAGCAGTTCTTC. Translated, it gives CASSPRVGGLHTGSYNEQFF.

The chain is built from TRBV29-1 and TRBJ2-1, with TRBD1 matching over 8 bases. V trimming: 3 bases; J trimming: 9 bases; junction bases outside the gene matches: 10. The CDR3 is 14 residues long. Germline V gene lookup returns CDR1 SQVTM and CDR2 ANQGSEA. The CDR3 DNA reads TGCAGCGTTGAGGAGGGGACAGGCCGGCGTGAGCAGTTCTTC. Translation: CSVEEGTGRREQFF.

The V gene is TRBV7-6, the J gene TRBJ2-2; 8 bases agree with TRBD1. This CDR3 has 15 residues. Germline trimming cut 5 bases from V and 5 bases from J; bases unmatched to any gene: 7. From germline, CDR1 is SGHVS and CDR2 FNYEAQ. The CDR3 nucleotides are TGTGCCAGCAGCCTCGGACAGGGTAGGACCGGGGAGCTGTTTTTT. Translating gives CASSLGQGRTGELFF. The full variable domain, rest sourced from reference TRBV7-6 and TRBJ2-2, is GAGVSQSPRYKVTKRGQDVALRCDPISGHVSLYWYRQALGQGPEFLTYFNYEAQQDKSGLPNDRFSAERPEGSISTLTIQRTEQRDSAMYRCASSLGQGRTGELFFGEGSRLTVL.

The chain uses TRBV5-1 and TRBJ2-1, with 14 bases fitting TRBD2. Germline V gives CDR1 SGHRS, CDR2 YFSETQ. This CDR3 has 18 residues. The V gene end was trimmed by 1 base and the J gene end by 8 bases; junction bases not matched to a gene: 11. For the CDR3, the DNA is TGCGCCAGCAGCTTGCGGGGGACTAGCGGGAGACGGGTCCATGAGCAGTTCTTC. This gives the protein CASSLRGTSGRRVHEQFF.

This clone was picked up a small number of times. This chain connects TRBV25-1 to TRBJ2-7, with a tentative D call TRBD2 (6 bases). The CDR3 is made up of 14 amino acids. Germline-derived CDR1 and CDR2 are MGHDK and SYGVNS. V lost 3 bases and J 4 bases, leaving 13 bases between the germline ends. The DNA of the CDR3 is TGTGCCAGCAGTGATGTCGGGAGTTTTTACGAGCAGTACTTC. Translation gives CASSDVGSFYEQYF.

This chain uses TRBV10-3 with TRBJ1-5; D uncertain. The CDR3 consists of 13 residues. Trimming stripped 3 bases from V and 0 bases from J, with 3 bases between. The germline gives CDR1 ENHRY, CDR2 SYGVKD. The CDR3 protein is CAISEYSNQPQHF. In DNA form, the CDR3 reads TGTGCCATCAGTGAATATAGCAATCAGCCCCAGCATTTT.

The rearrangement links TRBV5-1 to TRBJ2-1, with D perhaps matching TRBD2 (7 bases). There are 14 residues in the CDR3. V lost 3 bases and J lost 6, with 13 bases in between. From germline, CDR1 is SGHRS and CDR2 YFSETQ. CDR3 in DNA: TGCGCCAGCAGCTGGGGGGGCCCTTCCAATGAGCAGTTCTTC. Amino acids: CASSWGGPSNEQFF.

The J gene is TRBJ1-5, the V gene TRBV5-8; 7 bases match TRBD1. There are 14 residues in the CDR3. The V segment lost 4 bases and the J segment 10 bases; nucleotides outside the gene matches: 11. Germline V gene data show CDR1 as SGHTS and CDR2 as YDEGEE. The CDR3 protein is CASSHWDSPSPQHF. The CDR3 DNA is TGTGCCAGCAGCCACTGGGACAGTCCCAGCCCCCAGCATTTT.

V is TRBV6-1 and J is TRBJ2-7, with a weak D call TRBD1 (6 bases). The CDR3 is 15 amino acids. Germline values: CDR1 MNHNS, CDR2 SASEGT. V lost 1 base and J 4 bases, leaving 14 bases between the germline ends. The CDR3 spells CASSEGGQGLYEQYF. In nucleotides, the CDR3 is TGTGCCAGCAGTGAAGGGGGGCAGGGATTGTACGAGCAGTACTTC.

V and J are TRBV6-5 and TRBJ1-1; 11 bases line up with TRBD1. The CDR3 contains 14 residues. Trimming removed 10 bases from V and 4 bases from J; junction bases left unmatched: 8. Looked up from germline, CDR1 is MNHEY and CDR2 is SVGAGI. The CDR3 loop reads CATRDRGVLTEAFF. In DNA form, the CDR3 reads TGTGCCACCCGGGACAGGGGGGTTCTCACTGAAGCTTTCTTT.

The chain is built from TRBV5-4 and TRBJ1-1; 7 nucleotides line up with TRBD1. CDR3 length: 13 residues. Germline loops: CDR1 SGHNT, CDR2 YYREEE (reference sequence). With V trimmed by 4 bases and J by 4 bases, 4 bases remained unmatched. CDR3 coding DNA: TGTGCCAGCAGCGTCGACAGGGTCACTGAAGCTTTCTTT. This translates into CASSVDRVTEAFF. The full variable domain, its missing parts supplied by reference TRBV5-4 and TRBJ1-1, is ETGVTQSPTHLIKTRGQQVTLRCSSQSGHNTVSWYQQALGQGPQFIFQYYREEENGRGNFPPRFSGLQFPNYSSELNVNALELDDSALYLCASSVDRVTEAFFGQGTRLTVV.

The V call is TRBV6-1, the J call TRBJ2-1; 7 bases line up with TRBD2. This CDR3 contains 15 residues. CDR1 and CDR2 (germline): MNHNS, SASEGT. With V trimmed by 2 bases and J by 6 bases, 7 bases remained unmatched. CDR3 loop: CASSERGVSGNEQFF. CDR3 nucleotides: TGTGCCAGCAGTGAACGGGGGGTTAGCGGCAATGAGCAGTTCTTC.

The CDR3 reads CSGGHPGEQYF. The DNA of the CDR3 is TGCAGTGGAGGTCATCCGGGGGAGCAGTACTTC. This chain joins TRBV20-1 and TRBJ2-7; tentatively, D is TRBD2 (5 bases). The V and J ends lost 7 bases and 7 bases respectively, with 14 bases between them. Germline V gene data show CDR1 as DFQATT and CDR2 as SNEGSKA (reference sequence). The CDR3 is made up of 11 amino acids.

This chain uses TRBV5-1 with TRBJ2-1; 8 nucleotides match TRBD1. This CDR3 comprises 14 residues. Per germline, CDR1 SGHRS and CDR2 YFSETQ. Losses at the gene ends were 7 bases for V and 3 bases for J; bases not matched to a gene: 6. The CDR3 loop is CASAGGPDYNEQFF. The CDR3 coding sequence is TGCGCCAGCGCAGGGGGCCCAGACTACAATGAGCAGTTCTTC.

The genes are TRBV28 and TRBJ1-6; a possible D gene is TRBD1 (5 bases). V shed 10 bases and J shed 0 bases, with 13 bases lying between them. Looked up from germline, CDR1 is MDHEN and CDR2 is SYDVKM. The CDR3 is made up of 15 amino acids. The CDR3 DNA follows: TGTGCCACACAAGGGGCGAGCTCCTATAATTCACCCCTCCACTTT. This gives the protein CATQGASSYNSPLHF.

The V and J genes are TRBV6-5 and TRBJ1-6, with no clear D. The length of the CDR3 is 14 residues. The V end lost 5 bases, the J end lost 10 bases, and 15 bases lay between the germline ends. The germline V gene encodes CDR1 MNHEY and CDR2 SVGAGI. This CDR3 reads CASSPGIVGSPLHF. CDR3 coding DNA: TGTGCCAGCAGTCCAGGAATTGTTGGATCACCCCTCCACTTT.

This chain connects TRBV7-2 to TRBJ2-5; 8 nucleotides agree with TRBD2. Germline values: CDR1 SGHTA, CDR2 FQGNSA. The CDR3 is made up of 15 amino acids. The junction had 9 bases not matched to a gene; V was cut back by 8 bases and J by 1 base. CDR3 residues: CASARIAGPQETQYF. The CDR3 nucleotides are TGTGCCAGCGCCCGTATAGCGGGGCCCCAAGAGACCCAGTACTTC.

The chain has TRBV5-1 and TRBJ2-2; D not resolved. Germline V CDR1 and CDR2: SGHRS, YFSETQ. V was clipped by 0 bases and J by 1 base, with 10 bases between them. The CDR3 runs 16 residues. DNA for the CDR3: TGCGCCAGCAGCTTGGGTGGCACGGGGAACACCGGGGAGCTGTTTTTT. Protein: CASSLGGTGNTGELFF.

Comments on this clone: One junction end does not reproduce the germline sequence, and a read error may be involved. V usage is TRBV6-1 and J usage is TRBJ2-7, with 10 bases fitting TRBD2. The CDR3 runs to 14 residues. Looked up from germline, CDR1 is MNHNS and CDR2 is SASEGT. The DNA of the CDR3 is TGTGCCAGCAGTGAGAGCGGGAGGGCCTATGAGCAGTACTTC. Its protein is CASSESGRAYEQYF.